This T cell receptor (beta chain) was identified in a study of T cell changes during pregnancy in multiple sclerosis. Germline CDR1 WSHSY, CDR2 SAAADI. This CDR3 has 15 amino acids. V was shortened by 5 bases and J by 3 bases, with 14 bases between the two germline ends. This clone was recorded once. Here immunoSEQ multiplex PCR was the method, and the copy in TCRdb shows in-frame clones only, minus some. The repertoire holds approximately 90,000 clones, with approximately 93% as singletons. This TCR came from a female donor with multiple sclerosis, enrolled in a pregnancy study. This chain connects TRBV10-2 to TRBJ1-5, with D possibly TRBD1 on 6 matching bases. Specimen: peripheral blood, collected in the first trimester of pregnancy. The chain's CDR3 is CASSKAGEINQPQHF. The CDR3 DNA reads as TGCGCCAGCAGTAAAGCAGGGGAGATCAATCAGCCCCAGCATTTT.